A selection of T cell receptor beta chains follows, all from one sample in a study of neurological immune-mediated disorders. MiXCR, run by TCRdb on the 5' RACE reads, gives a single entry per CDR3 protein. In the table there are about 15,000 distinct CDR3 sequences, 3% to 3.5% of which are singletons. Sequencing input: CD8+ T cells from blood. The receptors derive from a woman aged 40 to 49 in good health. Both conserved end residues are part of each CDR3. The D gene is left open where the match is weak. Part of the rows lack a size; the others show once, few, many or a class for expanded clones.

v_call	d_call	cdr3_length	j_call	clone_size	cdr3_aa	cdr3_nt
TRBV28	TRBD1	15	TRBJ1-1	many	CASFLRDSSSTEAFF	TGTGCCAGCTTTCTCCGGGACAGTAGTTCCACTGAAGCTTTCTTT
TRBV5-1	-	13	TRBJ2-7	many	CASSPRPSYEQYF	TGCGCCAGCAGCCCCAGACCTTCCTACGAGCAGTACTTC
TRBV7-9	TRBD1	16	TRBJ2-7	many	CASSGQPRDREYEQYF	TGTGCCAGCAGCGGACAACCCCGGGACAGGGAGTACGAGCAGTACTTC
TRBV30	-	13	TRBJ2-3	many	CAWSVNTADTQYF	TGTGCCTGGAGTGTAAATACGGCAGATACGCAGTATTTT
TRBV28	-	14	TRBJ1-5	many	CASSSVGDGQPQHF	TGTGCCAGCAGTTCCGTGGGGGACGGTCAGCCCCAGCATTTT
TRBV12-3/TRBV12-4	-	13	TRBJ1-2	-	CASTRAGGNGYTF	TGTGCCAGCACCCGGGCGGGCGGGAATGGCTACACCTTC
TRBV14	-	12	TRBJ2-5	many	CASSSGAWPQYF	TGTGCCAGCAGCTCAGGAGCCTGGCCCCAGTACTTC
TRBV6-6	-	14	TRBJ1-1	many	CASSYRGLGTEAFF	TGTGCCAGCAGTTACCGGGGGCTGGGGACTGAAGCTTTCTTT
TRBV20-1	TRBD2	17	TRBJ2-1	many	CSARVGFSGTIYNEQFF	TGCAGTGCTAGAGTCGGGTTTAGCGGGACGATCTACAATGAGCAGTTCTTC
TRBV20-1	TRBD2	17	TRBJ2-7	many	CSARDNGAGDWNYEQYF	TGCAGTGCTAGAGATAACGGCGCGGGGGACTGGAACTACGAGCAGTACTTC
TRBV20-1	-	15	TRBJ2-1	many	CSARRPGGLYNEQFF	TGCAGTGCTAGACGTCCTGGCGGGCTTTACAATGAGCAGTTCTTC
TRBV29-1	-	13	TRBJ2-5	many	CSAKTRGRETQYF	TGCAGCGCGAAAACCCGTGGAAGAGAGACCCAGTACTTC
TRBV5-1	-	14	TRBJ1-1	many	CASSDGTSNTEAFF	TGCGCCAGCAGCGATGGGACTTCGAACACTGAAGCTTTCTTT
TRBV28	TRBD2	15	TRBJ2-1	many	CASSPRLGEGDEQFF	TGTGCCAGCAGCCCCAGGTTGGGGGAGGGTGATGAGCAGTTCTTC
TRBV13	TRBD1	14	TRBJ1-5	many	CASSLRDSNQPQHF	TGTGCCAGCAGCCTACGGGACAGTAATCAGCCCCAGCATTTT
TRBV20-1	TRBD1	17	TRBJ1-5	medium-sized	CSSQGARYGGDSQPQHF	TGCAGTTCCCAGGGGGCGAGGTATGGGGGAGATTCCCAGCCCCAGCATTTT
TRBV7-3	-	13	TRBJ2-3	many	CASSLTLRDTQYF	TGTGCCAGCAGCTTAACCCTCAGAGATACGCAGTATTTT
TRBV3-1	TRBD2	16	TRBJ2-1	many	CASSYRTSGAYNEQFF	TGTGCCAGCAGCTATCGGACTAGCGGGGCCTACAATGAGCAGTTCTTC
TRBV24-1	-	14	TRBJ2-1	many	CATSDLKNWNEQFF	TGTGCCACCAGTGATTTAAAGAATTGGAATGAGCAGTTCTTC
TRBV12-3/TRBV12-4	-	12	TRBJ1-1	many	CASSLGGGRAFF	TGTGCCAGCAGTTTGGGGGGGGGGAGAGCTTTCTTT
TRBV2	-	15	TRBJ2-3	many	CASSDFRQVEDTQYF	TGTGCCAGCAGTGACTTTAGGCAGGTGGAAGATACGCAGTATTTT
TRBV27	-	13	TRBJ2-7	many	CASSPPGLYEQYF	TGTGCCAGCAGTCCCCCGGGCCTCTACGAGCAGTACTTC
TRBV25-1	-	14	TRBJ2-5	many	CASSEAGTIETQYF	TGTGCCAGCAGTGAGGCGGGGACGATTGAGACCCAGTACTTC
TRBV29-1	-	13	TRBJ2-7	many	CSVEGQVKYEQYF	TGCAGCGTTGAAGGCCAGGTGAAGTACGAGCAGTACTTC
TRBV20-1	TRBD2	15	TRBJ2-5	many	CSALFLAGSQETQYF	TGCAGTGCTTTGTTTCTAGCGGGATCCCAAGAGACCCAGTACTTC
TRBV6-5	-	15	TRBJ1-4	many	CASRSLGFTNEKLFF	TGTGCCAGCAGGTCCTTGGGGTTTACTAATGAAAAACTGTTTTTT
TRBV28	-	15	TRBJ2-5	many	CASSFPGKRGETQYF	TGTGCCAGCAGTTTCCCAGGGAAAAGGGGAGAGACCCAGTACTTC
TRBV9	-	15	TRBJ2-7	many	CASSVAGVGGYEQYF	TGTGCCAGCAGCGTAGCAGGAGTTGGTGGCTACGAGCAGTACTTC
TRBV28	TRBD2	14	TRBJ2-1	many	CASAVASGSQEQFF	TGTGCCTCAGCAGTCGCTAGCGGGAGCCAAGAGCAGTTCTTC
TRBV7-9	-	14	TRBJ2-3	many	CASSFSGDVDTQYF	TGTGCCAGCAGCTTCTCGGGAGACGTAGATACGCAGTATTTT
TRBV19	-	15	TRBJ2-3	-	CASSPLGDDTDTRYF	TGTGCCAGTAGTCCTCTAGGGGACGACACAGATACGCGGTATTTT
TRBV4-3	-	15	TRBJ2-5	many	CASSQATGFLETQYF	TGCGCCAGCAGCCAAGCCACAGGGTTTCTAGAGACCCAGTACTTC
TRBV6-1	-	14	TRBJ2-1	many	CASSEARLGNEQFF	TGTGCCAGCAGTGAAGCGCGGTTGGGGAATGAGCAGTTCTTC
TRBV5-4	-	16	TRBJ2-5	many	CASSLVGGVDQETQYF	TGTGCCAGCAGCTTGGTGGGGGGAGTGGATCAAGAGACCCAGTACTTC
TRBV20-1	TRBD2	17	TRBJ2-3	many	CSAREEGTSGLTDTQYF	TGCAGTGCTAGAGAGGAAGGGACTAGCGGGCTCACAGATACGCAGTATTTT
TRBV27	-	18	TRBJ2-6	many	CASSLRSRRSTGANVLTF	TGTGCCAGCAGTTTACGATCCAGAAGAAGTACCGGGGCCAACGTCCTGACTTTC